The sample holds one count of the clone carrying this TCR beta chain. This sample is part of a study of cytomegalovirus exposure and HLA in healthy donors. The PCR contained 60 Vbeta and 13 Jbeta primers. TCRdb's copy holds only in-frame clones and misses some; the assay was immunoSEQ multiplex PCR. The sample includes roughly 150,000 clones, around 82% seen only once; the top ten take around 7%. Sequenced: PBMCs. This sequence was found in a woman between 45 and 60 years old in good health and CMV-seropositive.

The CDR3 protein is CASSLVSGTRNNEQFF. CDR3 sequence (DNA): TGTGCCAGCAGCTTAGTGAGTGGGACTAGAAACAATGAGCAGTTCTTC. The chain combines TRBV7-2 with TRBJ2-1; 8 positions agree with TRBD2. This CDR3 spans 16 amino acids. J was trimmed by 5 bases and V by 1 base; bases with no gene match: 7. The germline gives CDR1 SGHTA, CDR2 FQGNSA.